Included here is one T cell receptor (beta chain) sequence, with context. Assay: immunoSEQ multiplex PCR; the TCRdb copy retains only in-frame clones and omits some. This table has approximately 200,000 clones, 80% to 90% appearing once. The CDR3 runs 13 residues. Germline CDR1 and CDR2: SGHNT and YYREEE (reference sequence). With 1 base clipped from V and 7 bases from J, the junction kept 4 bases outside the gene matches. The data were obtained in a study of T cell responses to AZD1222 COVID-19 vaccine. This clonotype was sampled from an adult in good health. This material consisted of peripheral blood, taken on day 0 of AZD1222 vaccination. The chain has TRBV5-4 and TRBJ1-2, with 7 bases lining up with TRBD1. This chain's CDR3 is CASSLKGALGYTF. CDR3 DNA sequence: TGTGCCAGCAGCTTGAAGGGGGCGCTTGGCTACACCTTC.